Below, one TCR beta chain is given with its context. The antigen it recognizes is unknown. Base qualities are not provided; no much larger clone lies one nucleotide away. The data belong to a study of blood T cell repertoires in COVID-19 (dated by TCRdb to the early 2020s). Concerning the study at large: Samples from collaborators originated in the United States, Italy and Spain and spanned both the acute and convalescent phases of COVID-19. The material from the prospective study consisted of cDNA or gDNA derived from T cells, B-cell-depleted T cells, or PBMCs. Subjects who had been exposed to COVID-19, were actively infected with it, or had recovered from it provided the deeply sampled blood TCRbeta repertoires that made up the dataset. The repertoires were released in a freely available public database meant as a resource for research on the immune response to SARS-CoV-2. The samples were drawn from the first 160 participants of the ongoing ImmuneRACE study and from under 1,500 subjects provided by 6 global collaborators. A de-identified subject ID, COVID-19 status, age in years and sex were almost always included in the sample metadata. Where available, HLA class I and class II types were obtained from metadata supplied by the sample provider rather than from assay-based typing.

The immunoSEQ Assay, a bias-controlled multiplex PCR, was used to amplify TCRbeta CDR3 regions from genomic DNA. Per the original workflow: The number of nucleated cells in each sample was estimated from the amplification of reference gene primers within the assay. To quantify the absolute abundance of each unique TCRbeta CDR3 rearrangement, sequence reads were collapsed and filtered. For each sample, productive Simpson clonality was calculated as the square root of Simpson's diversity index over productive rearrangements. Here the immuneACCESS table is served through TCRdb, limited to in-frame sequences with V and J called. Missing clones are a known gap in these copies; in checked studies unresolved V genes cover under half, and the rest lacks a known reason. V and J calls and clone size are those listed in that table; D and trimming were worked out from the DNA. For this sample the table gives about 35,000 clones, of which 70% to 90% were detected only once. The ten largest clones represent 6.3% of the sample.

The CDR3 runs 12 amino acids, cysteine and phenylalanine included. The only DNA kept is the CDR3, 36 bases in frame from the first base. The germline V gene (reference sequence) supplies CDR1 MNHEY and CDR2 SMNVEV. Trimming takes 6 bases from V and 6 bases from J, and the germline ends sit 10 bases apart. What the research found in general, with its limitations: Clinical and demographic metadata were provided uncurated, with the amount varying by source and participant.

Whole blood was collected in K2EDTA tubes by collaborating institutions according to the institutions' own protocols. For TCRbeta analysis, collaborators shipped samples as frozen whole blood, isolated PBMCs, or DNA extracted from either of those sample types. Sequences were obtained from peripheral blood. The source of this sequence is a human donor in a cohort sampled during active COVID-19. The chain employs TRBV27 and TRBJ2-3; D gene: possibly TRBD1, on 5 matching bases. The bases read TGTGCCAGCAGAGGGGTAAAGGATACGCAGTATTTT. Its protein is CASRGVKDTQYF.